Each of the 17 T cell receptor beta chains below was sequenced from the same sample in a study of cytomegalovirus exposure and HLA in healthy donors. Both 60 Vbeta primers and 13 Jbeta primers went into the PCR. Assay used: immunoSEQ multiplex PCR; TCRdb lists only in-frame clones, some missing. The table lists approximately 150,000 clones, 73% of them singletons, with about 4.9% in the top ten. The sequencing sample was made of PBMCs. Source of these receptors: a woman in her late teens or twenties in good health and CMV-seropositive.

As regards this clone: This CDR3 is missing its conserved last phenylalanine or tryptophan, likely due to a read error. V and J are TRBV19 and TRBJ1-6; TRBD1 might be the D (6 bases). The V gene lost 2 bases and the J gene lost 16 bases, with 24 bases spanning the gap. The CDR3 loop spans 16 amino acids. From germline, CDR1 is LNHDA and CDR2 SQIVND (reference sequence). Here the CDR3 reads CASSIPTTGLGFSLHL. The CDR3 region has the DNA TGTGCCAGTAGTATACCAACGACAGGCCTAGGGTTTTCGCTCCACCTT.

The chain couples TRBV9 to TRBJ2-7; the D gene is possibly TRBD2 (7 bases). This CDR3 is built from 15 residues. The V gene's germline CDR1 is SGDLS and CDR2 YYNGEE. V dropped 3 bases and J dropped 3 bases, with 16 bases sitting between them. In DNA form, the CDR3 reads TGTGCCAGCAGCGCATCAGGGGACTACTACTACGAGCAGTACTTC. It yields the protein CASSASGDYYYEQYF.

On this clone: Without the conserved terminal phenylalanine or tryptophan, this CDR3 likely stems from a read error. The genes are TRBV10-3 and TRBJ2-2; 10 bases align to TRBD2. This CDR3 is 16 amino acids long. Germline V gene lookup returns CDR1 ENHRY and CDR2 SYGVKD. V gave up 6 bases and J gave up 5 bases; unmatched junction bases: 9. CDR3 nucleotides: TGTGCCATCAGGGCTAGCGGGGGCCCTCGGACCGGGGAGCTGTTTCTT. Residues: CAIRASGGPRTGELFL.

CDR3 residues: CASSLSGGAVNTEAFF. DNA of the CDR3: TGTGCCAGCAGTTTATCAGGGGGCGCGGTGAACACTGAAGCTTTCTTT. J is TRBJ1-1 and V is TRBV27; 7 bases are shared with TRBD1. CDR1 is MNHEY, CDR2 SMNVEV, per germline (reference sequence). The CDR3 spans 16 residues. V shed 0 bases, J shed 0 bases, and the junction held 4 bases outside the gene matches.

V usage is TRBV19 and J usage is TRBJ2-3, with TRBD2 matching 11 bases. Unmatched junction bases numbered 4, after V lost 4 bases and J lost 1 base. CDR1 is LNHDA and CDR2 is SQIVND in the germline V gene (reference sequence). CDR3 length equals 16 residues. DNA of the CDR3: TGTGCCAGTAGTACCCGTAGCGGGGGGGGCACAGATACGCAGTATTTT. Amino acids: CASSTRSGGGTDTQYF.

This sequence joins TRBV10-3 and TRBJ2-7; 8 nucleotides align to TRBD1. This CDR3 spans 13 amino acids. The ends lost 7 bases at V and 1 base at J; junction bases unmatched: 3. Germline CDR1 is ENHRY and CDR2 is SYGVKD. CDR3 residues: CAIMTGDSYEQYF. The CDR3 coding sequence is TGTGCCATCATGACAGGGGATTCCTACGAGCAGTACTTC.

V and J are TRBV2 and TRBJ2-2; D gene ambiguous. This CDR3 contains 13 residues. In germline, CDR1 is SNHLY, CDR2 FYNNEI. The germline V and J ends were trimmed by 5 bases and 4 bases, with 8 bases remaining between them. CDR3 nucleotide sequence: TGTGCCAGCAGTCGCGAGGCCACCGGGGAGCTGTTTTTT. This sequence encodes CASSREATGELFF.

This sequence joins TRBV5-5 and TRBJ2-3; D might be TRBD1 (5 bases). Germline lookup yields CDR1 SGHKS and CDR2 YYEKEE (reference sequence). V was trimmed by 5 bases and J by 4 bases, leaving 11 bases between them. This CDR3 contains 13 residues. CDR3 sequence (DNA): TGTGCCAGCAGTCCCAGGGCGGCAGATACGCAGTATTTT. As protein: CASSPRAADTQYF.

This rearrangement joins TRBV12-5 to TRBJ2-2; 10 nucleotides match TRBD2. Germline V lookup: CDR1 LGHNT, CDR2 FRNRAP. J gave up 7 bases and V 6 bases, and 8 bases lay outside the gene matches. This CDR3 region has 15 residues. The CDR3 nucleotides read TGTGCTAGTGGCCAAGCGGGGGGGCCTGTCGGGGAGCTGTTTTTT. Translating gives CASGQAGGPVGELFF.

As for this clone: An end of the junction does not agree with germline; a read error may underlie this. J is TRBJ1-1 and V is TRBV7-9; no clear D gene. Germline V gives CDR1 SEHNR, CDR2 FQNEAQ (reference sequence). The CDR3 runs 14 residues. The CDR3 DNA is TGTTCCAGCAGCCGCGGCACTATGAACACTGAAGCTTTCTTT. Translating it yields CSSSRGTMNTEAFF.

Note on this clone: Germline is not matched at one junction end, which may reflect a read error. The CDR3 protein is CSSSLDVGSNTEAFF. CDR3 DNA: TGTTCCAGCAGCTTAGACGTGGGCTCTAACACTGAAGCTTTCTTT. V and J are TRBV7-9 and TRBJ1-1; no clear D gene. The length of the CDR3 is 15 residues. Germline CDR1 and CDR2: SEHNR and FQNEAQ (reference sequence).

The chain links TRBV2 to TRBJ2-1; 8 positions match TRBD2. The CDR3 spans 15 residues. The germline CDR1 and CDR2 sequences are SNHLY and FYNNEI. Unmatched junction bases numbered 7, after V lost 9 bases and J lost 0 bases. CDR3 sequence reads: CASREGGASYNEQFF. The CDR3 DNA reads as TGTGCCAGTCGGGAGGGGGGGGCCTCCTACAATGAGCAGTTCTTC.

This chain uses TRBV28 with TRBJ2-3, with TRBD1 as a possible D gene (5 bases). V was clipped by 6 bases and J by 2 bases, with 12 bases between them. Germline V CDR1 and CDR2: MDHEN, SYDVKM. This CDR3 has 14 residues. This chain's CDR3 is CASSYRQFTDTQYF. CDR3 coding DNA: TGTGCCAGCAGCTACCGACAGTTCACAGATACGCAGTATTTT. Based on the CDR3 plus reference TRBV28 and TRBJ2-3, the full variable domain is DVKVTQSSRYLVKRTGEKVFLECVQDMDHENMFWYRQDPGLGLRLIYFSYDVKMKEKGDIPEGYSVSREKKERFSLILESASTNQTSMYLCASSYRQFTDTQYFGPGTRLTVL.

The chain couples TRBV7-3 to TRBJ1-2; TRBD1 aligns across 7 bases. V dropped 1 base and J dropped 9; count of bases not matched to a gene: 8. This CDR3 has 14 residues. CDR1 is SGHTA and CDR2 is FQGTGA in the germline V gene. CDR3 residues: CASSLKRRTGSYTF. CDR3 DNA: TGTGCCAGCAGCTTAAAGAGGAGGACAGGAAGCTACACCTTC.

J is TRBJ1-3 and V is TRBV11-2; TRBD1 might be the D (5 bases). The length of the CDR3 is 14 residues. V gave up 1 base and J gave up 2 bases, with 6 bases separating them. The germline V gene encodes CDR1 SGHAT and CDR2 FQNNGV. The DNA of the CDR3 is TGTGCCAGCAGCTTAGCAGGGACTGGAAACACCATATATTTT. Residues: CASSLAGTGNTIYF.

The DNA for the CDR3 is TGTGCCAGCAGTTCCAACCCTATGAACACTGAAGCTTTCTTT. Its translation is CASSSNPMNTEAFF. The rearrangement uses TRBV28 and TRBJ1-1; D ambiguous. CDR3 length: 14 residues. Trimming removed 4 bases at V and 0 bases at J, with 9 bases between. Germline CDR1 and CDR2: MDHEN and SYDVKM.

This clone was seen only once. V and J are TRBV9 and TRBJ2-1; 7 nucleotides agree with TRBD1. Trimming took 3 bases from V and 2 from J; bases not matched to a gene: 8. Per germline, CDR1 SGDLS and CDR2 YYNGEE. CDR3 length equals 16 residues. CDR3 coding DNA: TGTGCCAGCAGCGGGGGGACACAGGGGACCTACAATGAGCAGTTCTTC. As protein: CASSGGTQGTYNEQFF.